The T cell receptor (beta chain) under discussion was sequenced for a study of blood T cell repertoires in COVID-19. Turning to the study itself: Acute-phase and convalescent COVID-19 samples originated in the United States, Italy and Spain. PBMCs, B-cell-depleted T cells, or T cells were the source of the cDNA or gDNA that made up the material.

The table came from immunoSEQ multiplex PCR; TCRdb's copy has only in-frame clones and leaves some out. Among fewer than 80,000 clones listed, roughly 90% were seen once. From germline, CDR1 is SGHTA and CDR2 FQGNSA. This CDR3 has 13 residues. V dropped 3 bases and J dropped 1 base, with 6 bases sitting between them. Sample: peripheral blood. This rearrangement joins TRBV7-2 to TRBJ1-2; D not resolved. The clonotype comes from a man aged 50 or older with acute or convalescent COVID-19. Here the CDR3 reads CASSLAVNYGYTF. The CDR3 DNA is TGTGCCAGCAGCTTGGCGGTTAACTATGGCTACACCTTC. The full variable domain, completed using reference TRBV7-2 and TRBJ1-2, is GAGVSQSPSNKVTEKGKDVELRCDPISGHTALYWYRQSLGQGLEFLIYFQGNSAPDKSGLPSDRFSAERTGGSVSTLTIQRTQQEDSAVYLCASSLAVNYGYTFGSGTRLTVV.